A selection of T cell receptor beta chains follows, all from one sample in a study of blood T cell repertoires in COVID-19. Sequenced by immunoSEQ multiplex PCR; TCRdb stores in-frame clones only, minus some. The data contain over 15,000 clones, approximately 90% of them seen just once; the ten biggest clones take up about 8%. The sequenced material came from peripheral blood. The receptors shown here come from a human donor in a cohort sampled during active COVID-19. The donor label of this sample is uncertain. CDR3s include the opening cysteine and the closing phenylalanine or tryptophan. D genes are given only for firm matches. The listing skips clone size in some rows; elsewhere it reads once, few, many or a size class.

j_call d_call v_call clone_size cdr3_nt cdr3_aa
TRBJ2-7 TRBD2 TRBV6-5 . TGTGCCAGCAGGGGGACTAGCGGACCCTACGAGCAGTACTTC CASRGTSGPYEQYF
TRBJ2-7 TRBD2 TRBV4-1 . TGCGCCAGCAGCCAAGATAGCGGGAGTAGCTCCTACGAGCAGTACTTC CASSQDSGSSSYEQYF
TRBJ2-1 . TRBV7-9 few TGTGCCAGCAGCGCGGGACGGAGCTCCTACAATGAGCAGTTCTTC CASSAGRSSYNEQFF
TRBJ1-1 TRBD1 TRBV2 once TGTGCCAGCAGGTTGGGACAGGGTTACACTGAAGCTTTCTTT CASRLGQGYTEAFF
TRBJ2-2 . TRBV5-1 . TGCGCCAGCAGCGTATGGTCAGAACCGACCGGGGAGCTGTTTTTT CASSVWSEPTGELFF
TRBJ1-1 . TRBV3-1/TRBV3-2 . TGTGCCAGCAGCCAAGGGGCCAGGGGGAACACTGAAGCTTTCTTT CASSQGARGNTEAFF
TRBJ2-7 TRBD1 TRBV11-2 . TGTGCCAGCAGCCTTCGACAGGGGGTGGGAAGCTCCTACGAGCAGTACTTC CASSLRQGVGSSYEQYF
TRBJ2-5 . TRBV3-1/TRBV3-2 . TGTGCCAGCGCAAGGGGTTGGGAGACCCAGTACTTC CASARGWETQYF
TRBJ2-7 . TRBV5-1 . TGCGCCAGCAGCACCGGGACTTACTCCTACGAGCAGTACTTC CASSTGTYSYEQYF
TRBJ2-1 TRBD2 TRBV5-4 . TGTGCCAGCAGAGCCGGGACTAGCGGCCCCAATGAGCAGTTCTTC CASRAGTSGPNEQFF
TRBJ2-2 TRBD2 TRBV19 few TGTGCCAGTAGTATAAGCGGGAGGAAGGTCACCGGGGAGCTGTTTTTT CASSISGRKVTGELFF
TRBJ2-5 . TRBV19 . TGTGCCAGTAGTGCGAGGAGACGGGAGACCCAGTACTTC CASSARRRETQYF
TRBJ2-7 . TRBV5-4 once TGTGCCAGCAGCTTGGGGGGGGATATCTACGAGCAGTACTTC CASSLGGDIYEQYF
TRBJ2-1 . TRBV5-1 . TGCGCCAGCAGCTTGGGTAGCTCCAATGAGCAGTTCTTC CASSLGSSNEQFF
TRBJ1-6 . TRBV5-1 . TGCGCCAGCAGCTTGGACAGTTCCTATAATTCACCCCTCCACTTT CASSLDSSYNSPLHF
TRBJ1-5 . TRBV6-2/TRBV6-3 few TGTGCCAGCAGCCGCCCTGGGGGGGTTCAGCCCCAGCATTTT CASSRPGGVQPQHF
TRBJ2-5 TRBD2 TRBV7-9 once TGTGCCAGCAGCTGGACTAGCGGGTGGGAGACCCAGTACTTC CASSWTSGWETQYF
TRBJ2-7 TRBD2 TRBV4-1 . TGCGCCAGCAGCCCCACGACAGGGCCTAGCGGGAGGGCCTACGAGCAGTACTTC CASSPTTGPSGRAYEQYF
TRBJ2-2 . TRBV9 few TGTGCCAGCAGCCCTCAGCTAGCGAACACCGGGGAGCTGTTTTTT CASSPQLANTGELFF
TRBJ2-7 TRBD2 TRBV2 . TGTGCCAGCAGTAAGGGACTAGCGGAGTTCTACGAGCAGTACTTC CASSKGLAEFYEQYF
TRBJ2-1 TRBD2 TRBV5-4 . TGTGCCAGCAGCCCTGGGACTAGCGGGAGAGGTTCCTACAATGAGCAGTTCTTC CASSPGTSGRGSYNEQFF
TRBJ2-1 TRBD2 TRBV6-5 . TGTGCCAGCAGGCGACTAGCCGTCTCCTACAATGAGCAGTTCTTC CASRRLAVSYNEQFF
TRBJ1-4 . TRBV7-6 . TGTGCCAGCAGCTTAGGAGCAGGCGTATTCGAAAAACTGTTTTTT CASSLGAGVFEKLFF
TRBJ2-5 . TRBV19 . TGTGCCAGTAGTAGCCAGGCCGGGACCCAGTACTTC CASSSQAGTQYF
TRBJ1-2 . TRBV2 . TGTGCCAGCAGTGAAAGGGAGGGGCCTAACTATGGCTACACCTTC CASSEREGPNYGYTF
TRBJ1-4 TRBD1 TRBV6-1 once TGTGCCAGCAGCCCGGGGGACAGGCATGAAAAACTGTTTTTT CASSPGDRHEKLFF
TRBJ2-1 TRBD2 TRBV29-1 once TGCAGCGGCGGCCCCGGGACTAGCCACCACAATGAGCAGTTCTTC CSGGPGTSHHNEQFF
TRBJ1-1 . TRBV28 . TGTGCCAGCAGTTTAACCGGCCGGAGGGCAACTTTCTTT CASSLTGRRATFF
TRBJ2-3 . TRBV7-2 few TGTGCCAGCACCTCGACTAGTACAGATACGCAGTATTTT CASTSTSTDTQYF
TRBJ1-2 TRBD1 TRBV29-1 . TGCAGCGTTTCCGGACAGGCCTATGGCTACACCTTC CSVSGQAYGYTF
TRBJ2-3 TRBD1 TRBV11-2 . TGTGCCAGCAGCTTCCCTGAGGGGGCAATAAGCACAGATACGCAGTATTTT CASSFPEGAISTDTQYF